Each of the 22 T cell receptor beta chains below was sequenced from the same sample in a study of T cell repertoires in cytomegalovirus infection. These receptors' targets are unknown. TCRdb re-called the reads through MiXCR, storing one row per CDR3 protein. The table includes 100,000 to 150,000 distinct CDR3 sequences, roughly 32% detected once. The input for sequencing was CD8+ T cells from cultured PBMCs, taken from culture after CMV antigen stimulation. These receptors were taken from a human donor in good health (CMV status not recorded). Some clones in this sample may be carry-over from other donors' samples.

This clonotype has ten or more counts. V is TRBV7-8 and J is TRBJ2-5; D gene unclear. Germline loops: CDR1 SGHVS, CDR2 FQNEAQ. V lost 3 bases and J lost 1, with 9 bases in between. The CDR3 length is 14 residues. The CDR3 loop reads CASSFAYSQETQYF. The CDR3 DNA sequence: TGTGCCAGCAGCTTTGCTTACAGCCAAGAGACCCAGTACTTC.

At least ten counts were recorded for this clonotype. CDR3: CASSLRQAAYNEQFF. The CDR3 DNA reads as TGTGCCAGCAGCTTACGACAGGCAGCCTACAATGAGCAGTTCTTC. The rearrangement joins TRBV7-2 to TRBJ2-1; possibly TRBD1 for D (6 bases). V was cut by 2 bases and J by 2 bases, with 10 bases left in between. Germline V gives CDR1 SGHTA, CDR2 FQGNSA. The CDR3 runs to 15 residues.

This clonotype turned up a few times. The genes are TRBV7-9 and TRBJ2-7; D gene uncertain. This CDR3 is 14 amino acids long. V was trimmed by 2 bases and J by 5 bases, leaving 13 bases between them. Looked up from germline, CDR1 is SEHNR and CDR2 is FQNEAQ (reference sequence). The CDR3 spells CASSLPTVPHEQYF. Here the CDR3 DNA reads TGTGCCAGCAGCTTACCGACCGTGCCCCACGAGCAGTACTTC.

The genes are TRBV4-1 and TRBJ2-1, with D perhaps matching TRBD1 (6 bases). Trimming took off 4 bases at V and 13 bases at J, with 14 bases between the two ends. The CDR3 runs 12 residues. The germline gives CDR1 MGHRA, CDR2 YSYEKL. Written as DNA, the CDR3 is TGCGCCAGCAGCCCTCAACAGGGAGTACAGTTCTTC. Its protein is CASSPQQGVQFF.

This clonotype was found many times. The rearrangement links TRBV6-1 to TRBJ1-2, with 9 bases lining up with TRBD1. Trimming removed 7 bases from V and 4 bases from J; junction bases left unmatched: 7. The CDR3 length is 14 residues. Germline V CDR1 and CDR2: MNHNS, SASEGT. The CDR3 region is CASTPGTGTYGYTF. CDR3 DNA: TGTGCCAGCACTCCCGGGACAGGGACCTATGGCTACACCTTC.

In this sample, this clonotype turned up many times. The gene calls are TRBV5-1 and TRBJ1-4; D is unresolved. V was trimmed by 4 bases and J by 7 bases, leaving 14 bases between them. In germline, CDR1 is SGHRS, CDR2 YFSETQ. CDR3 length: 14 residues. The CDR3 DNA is TGCGCCAGCAGCATGGGATCCACCCGTGAAAAACTGTTTTTT. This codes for CASSMGSTREKLFF.

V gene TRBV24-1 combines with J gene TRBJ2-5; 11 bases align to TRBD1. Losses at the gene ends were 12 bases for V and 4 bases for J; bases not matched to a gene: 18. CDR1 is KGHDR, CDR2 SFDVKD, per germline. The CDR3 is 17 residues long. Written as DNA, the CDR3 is TGTGCCCCGAAACCTAAAGGGACAGGGGGAATAGCAGAGACCCAGTACTTC. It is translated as CAPKPKGTGGIAETQYF.

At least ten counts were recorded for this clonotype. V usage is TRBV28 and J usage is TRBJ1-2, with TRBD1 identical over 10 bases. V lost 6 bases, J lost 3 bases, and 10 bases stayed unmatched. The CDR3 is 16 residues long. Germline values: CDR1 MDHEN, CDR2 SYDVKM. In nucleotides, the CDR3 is TGTGCCAGCAGGCCTAGACAGGGGGCTCTGGACTATGGCTACACCTTC. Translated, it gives CASRPRQGALDYGYTF.

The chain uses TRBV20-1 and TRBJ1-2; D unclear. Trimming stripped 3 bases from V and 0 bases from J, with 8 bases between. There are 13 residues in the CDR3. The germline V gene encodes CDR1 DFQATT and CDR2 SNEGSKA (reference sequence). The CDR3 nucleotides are TGCAGTGCTAGTTCCGGAGCTAACTATGGCTACACCTTC. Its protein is CSASSGANYGYTF.

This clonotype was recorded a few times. The CDR3 bases are TGTGCCAGCAGCCCACCCGGAGGTTATTCCTACGAGCAGTACTTC. Amino acid sequence: CASSPPGGYSYEQYF. J is TRBJ2-7 and V is TRBV7-9, with TRBD2 as a possible D gene (5 bases). Germline assignment: CDR1 SEHNR and CDR2 FQNEAQ (reference sequence). The V end was cut by 5 bases, the J end by 1 base, with 15 bases between. The CDR3 has 15 residues.

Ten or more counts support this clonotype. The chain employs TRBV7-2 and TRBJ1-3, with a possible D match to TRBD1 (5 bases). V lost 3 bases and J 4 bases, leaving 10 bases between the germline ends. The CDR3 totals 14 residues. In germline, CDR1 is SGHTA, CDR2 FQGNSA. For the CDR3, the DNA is TGTGCCAGCAGCTTCGGGGCCAGCGGAAACACCATATATTTT. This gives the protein CASSFGASGNTIYF.

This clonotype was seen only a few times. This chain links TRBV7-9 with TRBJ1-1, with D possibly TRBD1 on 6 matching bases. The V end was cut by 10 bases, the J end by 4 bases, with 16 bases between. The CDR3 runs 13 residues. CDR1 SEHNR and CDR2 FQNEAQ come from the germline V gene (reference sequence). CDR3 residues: CAIGDTGVTEAFF. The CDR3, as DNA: TGTGCCATCGGGGACACTGGGGTCACTGAAGCTTTCTTT.

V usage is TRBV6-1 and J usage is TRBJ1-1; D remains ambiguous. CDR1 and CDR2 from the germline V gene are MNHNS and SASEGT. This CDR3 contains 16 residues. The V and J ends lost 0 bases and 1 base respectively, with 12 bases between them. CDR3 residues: CASSEAWGMGNTEAFF. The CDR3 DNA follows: TGTGCCAGCAGTGAAGCTTGGGGAATGGGGAACACTGAAGCTTTCTTT.

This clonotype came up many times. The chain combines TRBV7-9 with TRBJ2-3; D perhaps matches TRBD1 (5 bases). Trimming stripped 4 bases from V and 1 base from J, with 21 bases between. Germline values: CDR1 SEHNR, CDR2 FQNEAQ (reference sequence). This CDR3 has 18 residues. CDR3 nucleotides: TGTGCCAGCAGCTCGACTGATGACAGCCTACCCCGCACAGATACGCAGTATTTT. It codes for CASSSTDDSLPRTDTQYF.

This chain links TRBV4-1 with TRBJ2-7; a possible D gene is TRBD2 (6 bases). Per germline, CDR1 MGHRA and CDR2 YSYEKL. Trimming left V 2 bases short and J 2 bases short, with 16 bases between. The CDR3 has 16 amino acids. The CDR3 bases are TGCGCCAGCAGCCAAATCTTCCGGGAGACCCCCTACGAGCAGTACTTC. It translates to CASSQIFRETPYEQYF.

CDR3 in amino acids: CATSKGQDGTEKLFF. The DNA of the CDR3 is TGTGCCACCAGCAAGGGACAAGACGGAACAGAAAAACTGTTTTTT. V gene TRBV15 combines with J gene TRBJ1-4; weak D call: TRBD1 (6 bases). V was shortened by 4 bases and J by 8 bases, with 17 bases between the two germline ends. The germline gives CDR1 LNHNV, CDR2 YYDKDF (reference sequence). The CDR3 has 15 amino acids.

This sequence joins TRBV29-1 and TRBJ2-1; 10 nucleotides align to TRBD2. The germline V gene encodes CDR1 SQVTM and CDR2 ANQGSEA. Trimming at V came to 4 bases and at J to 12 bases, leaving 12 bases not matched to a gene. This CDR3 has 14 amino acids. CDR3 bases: TGCAGCGTTGCCGGCCTAGCGGGGGTACTCTGGCAGTTCTTC. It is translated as CSVAGLAGVLWQFF.

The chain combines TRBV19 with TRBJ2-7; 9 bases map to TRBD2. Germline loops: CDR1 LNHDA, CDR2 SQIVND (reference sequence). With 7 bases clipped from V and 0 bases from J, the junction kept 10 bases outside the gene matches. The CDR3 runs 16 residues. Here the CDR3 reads CASTVLSRGGSYEQYF. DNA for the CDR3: TGTGCCAGTACCGTCCTGTCGCGGGGGGGCTCCTACGAGCAGTACTTC.

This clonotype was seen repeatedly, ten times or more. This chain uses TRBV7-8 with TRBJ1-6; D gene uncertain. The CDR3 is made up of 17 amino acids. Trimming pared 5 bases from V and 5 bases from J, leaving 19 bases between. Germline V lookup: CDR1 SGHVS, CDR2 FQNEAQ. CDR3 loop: CASSPETGHNDNSPLHF. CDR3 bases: TGTGCCAGCAGCCCGGAGACGGGCCACAACGATAATTCACCCCTCCACTTT.

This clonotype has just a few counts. CDR3 nucleotides: TGCGCCAGCAGCCAAGATCTTGGCAGGGACGAGCAGTACTTC. Translated, it gives CASSQDLGRDEQYF. V gene TRBV4-1 combines with J gene TRBJ2-7; perhaps TRBD1 as D (5 bases). V was shortened by 0 bases and J by 5 bases, with 11 bases between the two germline ends. The CDR3 contains 14 residues. Germline values: CDR1 MGHRA, CDR2 YSYEKL.

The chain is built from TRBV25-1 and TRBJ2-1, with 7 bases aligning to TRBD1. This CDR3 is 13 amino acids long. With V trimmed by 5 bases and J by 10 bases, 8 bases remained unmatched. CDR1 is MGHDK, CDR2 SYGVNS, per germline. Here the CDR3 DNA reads TGTGCCAGCAGTTGGACAGGTTGGGCCGAGCAGTTCTTC. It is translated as CASSWTGWAEQFF.

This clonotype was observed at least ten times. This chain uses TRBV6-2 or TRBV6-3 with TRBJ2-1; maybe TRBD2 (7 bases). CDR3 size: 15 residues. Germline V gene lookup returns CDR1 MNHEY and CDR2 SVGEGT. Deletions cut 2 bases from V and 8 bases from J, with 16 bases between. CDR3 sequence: CASSYGGGAIDEQFF. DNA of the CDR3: TGTGCCAGCAGTTACGGTGGGGGGGCCATCGATGAGCAGTTCTTC.